Presented here are 12 T cell receptor beta chains from one specimen sequenced in a study of shared clonotypes between healthy human individuals. The table came from immunoSEQ multiplex PCR; TCRdb's copy has only in-frame clones and leaves some out. Here the sample spans some 1.5 million clones, nearly 99% being singletons. The sample consisted of naive CD4+ T cells sorted from blood. Subset denoted: CD45RA+ positively selected. These receptors were collected from a man aged 25 to 40 in good health.

Comments on this clone: The junction differs from germline at one of its ends, possibly a read error. V gene TRBV19 combines with J gene TRBJ2-7, with D possibly being TRBD2 (6 bases). The CDR3 has 11 amino acids. In germline, CDR1 is LNHDA, CDR2 SQIVND (reference sequence). The CDR3 DNA follows: TGTGCCAGTTCCGGGGGATTACTACTGGCCTTC. This translates into CASSGGLLLAF.

The J gene is TRBJ2-3, the V gene TRBV4-1, with D uncertain. The CDR3 is made up of 11 amino acids. CDR1 is MGHRA and CDR2 is YSYEKL in the germline V gene. Deletions cut 7 bases from V and 6 bases from J, with 8 bases between. The CDR3 region is CASNSRDTQYF. DNA for the CDR3: TGCGCCAGCAACTCACGGGATACGCAGTATTTT.

The rearrangement joins TRBV10-3 to TRBJ2-3, with TRBD2 identical over 9 bases. The germline V gene has CDR1 ENHRY and CDR2 SYGVKD. V shed 6 bases, J shed 2 bases, and the junction held 9 bases outside the gene matches. The CDR3 sequence is 16 residues long. CDR3 residues: CAIRATGLAATDTQYF. Here the CDR3 DNA reads TGTGCCATCAGAGCAACGGGACTAGCAGCCACAGATACGCAGTATTTT.

The chain has TRBV29-1 and TRBJ1-4; possibly TRBD1 for D (6 bases). Per germline, CDR1 SQVTM and CDR2 ANQGSEA. V gave up 6 bases and J gave up 8 bases, with 22 bases separating them. The CDR3 spans 15 residues. The CDR3, as DNA: TGCAGCGTCGCTAAGGGTCAGGGGCTGGGCGAAAAACTGTTTTTT. This sequence encodes CSVAKGQGLGEKLFF.

V is TRBV13 and J is TRBJ1-2, with 7 bases aligning to TRBD1. Trimming at V came to 5 bases and at J to 7 bases, leaving 10 bases not matched to a gene. The CDR3 runs to 14 residues. From germline, CDR1 is PRHDT and CDR2 FYEKMQ (reference sequence). The CDR3 DNA is TGTGCCAGCAGCACAACAGGGGAGGTCTCTGGCTACACCTTC. Its translation: CASSTTGEVSGYTF.

The chain has TRBV7-7 and TRBJ1-4, with D tentatively TRBD1 (5 bases). V lost 6 bases and J lost 6, with 11 bases in between. This CDR3 is built from 13 residues. CDR1 and CDR2 from the germline V gene are SSHAT and FNYEAQ (reference sequence). CDR3 in DNA: TGTGCCAGCAGTCTATGGGGGGATGAAAAACTGTTTTTT. Its translation is CASSLWGDEKLFF.

This rearrangement joins TRBV5-5 to TRBJ2-7; TRBD1 aligns across 9 bases. This CDR3 comprises 16 residues. The germline V gene has CDR1 SGHKS and CDR2 YYEKEE (reference sequence). J gave up 4 bases and V 4 bases, and 12 bases lay outside the gene matches. As DNA, the CDR3 is TGTGCCAGCAGCCAGAAGCCGGGACAGGGAGGGTACGAGCAGTACTTC. Residues: CASSQKPGQGGYEQYF.

The V and J genes are TRBV5-1 and TRBJ1-1, with 7 nucleotides matching TRBD1. From germline, CDR1 is SGHRS and CDR2 YFSETQ. The CDR3 has 18 amino acids. Trimming at V came to 4 bases and at J to 0 bases, leaving 15 bases not matched to a gene. The DNA for the CDR3 is TGCGCCAGCAGCCATGTATGGCCGGGACAGAGCATGAACACTGAAGCTTTCTTT. Translation gives CASSHVWPGQSMNTEAFF.

The chain has TRBV5-1 and TRBJ2-7, with D unresolved. The germline V gene has CDR1 SGHRS and CDR2 YFSETQ. The CDR3 contains 14 residues. V lost 2 bases to trimming and J lost 0 bases, with 9 bases between them. In DNA, the CDR3 is TGCGCCAGCAGCTTCCTCGACATCTCCTACGAGCAGTACTTC. Its protein is CASSFLDISYEQYF.

The CDR3 DNA sequence: TGCGCCAGCAGTTCCTTCAACTGCAGGGGCGTC. It encodes CASSSFNCRGV. The chain combines TRBV10-1 with TRBJ2-7, with a possible D match to TRBD1 (6 bases). The CDR3 loop spans 11 amino acids. Germline assignment: CDR1 WNHNN and CDR2 SYGVQD (reference sequence).

The chain joins TRBV27 to TRBJ1-1, with unresolved D. Per the germline V gene, CDR1 is MNHEY and CDR2 is SMNVEV (reference sequence). Trimming stripped 0 bases from V and 4 bases from J, with 15 bases between. This CDR3 is built from 16 residues. The CDR3 region has the DNA TGTGCCAGCAGTTTATCCCAAGGGCTAAGGGCCACTGAAGCTTTCTTT. Amino acids: CASSLSQGLRATEAFF.

The chain carries TRBV4-2 and TRBJ2-1; 12 bases agree with TRBD2. V gave up 3 bases and J gave up 3 bases; unmatched junction bases: 9. Germline V lookup: CDR1 LGHNA, CDR2 YNFKEQ. The CDR3 consists of 18 residues. The DNA for the CDR3 is TGTGCCAGCAGCCAGAATGGACTAGCGGGATCCCGCTACAATGAGCAGTTCTTC. Translated: CASSQNGLAGSRYNEQFF.